Each of the 30 T cell receptor beta chains below was sequenced from the same sample in a study of glioma-infiltrating T cells (dated by TCRdb to 2016 to 2017). Instrument on record: Illumina MiSeq. The iRepertoire nested amplicon-rescue multiplex PCR (arm-PCR) platform was used to amplify TCR alpha and beta CDR3 regions from RNA. Starting from the raw public reads, TCRdb applied fastp trimming at Q25, assembled clones with MiXCR and retained in-frame beta chains. All rows with the same CDR3 protein become a single entry with the most common DNA and genes. The sample table records about 140,000 distinct CDR3 sequences; 30% to 40% of these occur just once. The top ten constitute more than 15% of the sample. Sequencing used glioma tissue, nonneoplastic brain tissue, or PBMCs (not recorded which). These receptors all come from a human donor with low-grade glioma or glioblastoma, undergoing nonglioma brain surgery, or in good health (not recorded which).

The V call is TRBV19, the J call TRBJ1-2, with a possible D match to TRBD1 (5 bases). Germline CDR1 LNHDA, CDR2 SQIVND (reference sequence). The CDR3 is made up of 15 amino acids. Trimming pared 4 bases from V and 0 bases from J, leaving 12 bases between. The CDR3 bases are TGTGCCAGTAGTACCTTCGGGGGTACTAACTATGGCTACACCTTC. It codes for CASSTFGGTNYGYTF. The full variable domain, with the rest looked up from reference TRBV19 and TRBJ1-2, is DGGITQSPKYLFRKEGQNVTLSCEQNLNHDAMYWYRQDPGQGLRLIYYSQIVNDFQKGDIAEGYSVSREKKESFPLTVTSAQKNPTAFYLCASSTFGGTNYGYTFGSGTRLTVV.

V and J are TRBV12-3 or TRBV12-4 and TRBJ2-3; D is possibly TRBD2 (6 bases). V lost 3 bases and J lost 6, with 10 bases in between. The CDR3 is 13 amino acids. The CDR3 bases are TGTGCCAGCAGTTTCTGGGCGGGGGATACGCAGTATTTT. Protein sequence: CASSFWAGDTQYF.

This clonotype has a count of ten or more. The CDR3 DNA follows: TGTGCCAGCAGCCGTGAGGGACAGGCCACAGATACGCAGTATTTT. Protein: CASSREGQATDTQYF. V is TRBV27 and J is TRBJ2-3; 8 nucleotides line up with TRBD1. The CDR3 covers 15 residues. The germline gives CDR1 MNHEY, CDR2 SMNVEV (reference sequence). Germline trimming cut 6 bases from V and 2 bases from J; bases unmatched to any gene: 7.

The chain recombines TRBV4-2 with TRBJ1-2, with D possibly TRBD1 on 6 matching bases. Between the trimmed V and J ends, which lost 5 bases and 8 bases, there was a span of 9 bases. Germline V gives CDR1 LGHNA, CDR2 YNFKEQ. This CDR3 contains 11 residues. As DNA, the CDR3 is TGTGCCAGCAGCTTAGGGGGAGGCTACACCTTC. It is translated as CASSLGGGYTF.

This clonotype has a handful of counts. The chain employs TRBV7-6 and TRBJ2-3; D is unresolved. In germline, CDR1 is SGHVS, CDR2 FNYEAQ. This CDR3 spans 16 amino acids. The V gene lost 5 bases and the J gene lost 5 bases, with 20 bases spanning the gap. CDR3 amino acids: CASSNRLRDMRDTQYF. CDR3 coding DNA: TGTGCCAGCAGCAACCGGCTCCGCGATATGAGAGATACGCAGTATTTT.

In this sample, this clonotype turned up a few times. Here the CDR3 DNA reads TGCAGTGCTAGAGATGGGTCCCGGGAAGTGGTGGGGGAGCAGTACTTC. Residues: CSARDGSREVVGEQYF. The chain carries TRBV20-1 and TRBJ2-7; possible D gene TRBD2, 5 bases. Trimming shortened V by 0 bases and J by 7 bases, and 22 bases separated the two germline ends. This CDR3 has 16 residues. Per germline, CDR1 DFQATT and CDR2 SNEGSKA (reference sequence).

The chain is built from TRBV4-1 and TRBJ2-3; 8 bases are shared with TRBD1. V shed 2 bases and J 4 bases; nucleotides not matched to a gene: 2. The germline CDR1 and CDR2 sequences are MGHRA and YSYEKL. The CDR3 loop spans 14 amino acids. CDR3 sequence: CASSQRTGPDTQYF. The CDR3 DNA reads as TGCGCCAGCAGCCAAAGGACAGGGCCAGATACGCAGTATTTT.

The V gene is TRBV6-1, the J gene TRBJ2-1; TRBD2 matches at 8 bases. CDR1 and CDR2 (germline): MNHNS, SASEGT. After removal of 5 bases from V and 6 bases from J, the junction contained 6 bases not matched to a gene. The length of the CDR3 is 14 residues. CDR3 sequence: CASSFSGGANEQFF. In DNA, the CDR3 is TGTGCCAGCAGTTTTTCGGGGGGGGCCAATGAGCAGTTCTTC.

The chain uses TRBV6-6 and TRBJ1-5; D is unclear. Germline assignment: CDR1 MNHNY and CDR2 SVGAGI (reference sequence). This CDR3 has 15 residues. The germline V and J ends were trimmed by 1 base and 1 base, with 8 bases remaining between them. The CDR3 region has the DNA TGTGCCAGCAGTTACTGGGGTCAGAGCAATCAGCCCCAGCATTTT. The encoded protein is CASSYWGQSNQPQHF.

The chain couples TRBV6-1 to TRBJ2-2; D gene unclear. V lost 6 bases and J lost 2, with 10 bases in between. This CDR3 has 14 residues. Germline V gene lookup returns CDR1 MNHNS and CDR2 SASEGT. CDR3: CASRLKPNTGELFF. The CDR3 nucleotides read TGTGCCAGCAGACTCAAACCAAACACCGGGGAGCTGTTTTTT.

DNA for the CDR3: TGTGCCAGCAAATGTGTCGGGATCAATGAGCAGTTCTTC. Its protein product is CASKCVGINEQFF. V usage is TRBV6-1 and J usage is TRBJ2-1, with D maybe TRBD2 (5 bases). V lost 7 bases and J lost 6, with 13 bases in between. The CDR3 has 13 amino acids. CDR1 is MNHNS and CDR2 is SASEGT in the germline V gene.

This clonotype was found many times. The chain employs TRBV7-6 and TRBJ1-1; a possible D gene is TRBD1 (6 bases). With 5 bases removed from V and 0 bases from J, the gap between germline ends came to 10 bases. CDR3 size: 14 residues. Germline loops: CDR1 SGHVS, CDR2 FNYEAQ. The CDR3 bases are TGTGCCAGCAGCGCCGACAGGATGAACACTGAAGCTTTCTTT. Residues: CASSADRMNTEAFF.

On this clonotype: This may be a read error, as it is one base from a much larger clone. The chain's CDR3 is CASSVTSGRPEETQFF. Written as DNA, the CDR3 is TGTGCCAGCAGCGTGACTAGCGGGAGGCCTGAAGAGACCCAGTTCTTC. The V call is TRBV15, the J call TRBJ2-1; 13 bases fit TRBD2. This CDR3 comprises 16 residues. Germline CDR1 LNHNV, CDR2 YYDKDF (reference sequence). The complete variable domain, with remaining parts taken from reference TRBV15 and TRBJ2-1, reads DAMVIQNPRYQVTQFGKPVTLSCSQTLNHNVMYWYQQKSSQAPKLLFHYYDKDFNNEADTPDNFQSRRPNTSFCFLDIRSPGLGDTAMYLCASSVTSGRPEETQFFGPGTRLTVL.

This clonotype was seen many times. The genes are TRBV6-6 and TRBJ2-3; 8 bases match TRBD2. Trimming removed 4 bases from V and 8 bases from J; junction bases left unmatched: 14. This CDR3 has 16 amino acids. Per the germline V gene, CDR1 is MNHNY and CDR2 is SVGAGI (reference sequence). The CDR3 region is CASSSSGLVPGGTQYF. The CDR3, as DNA: TGTGCCAGCAGTTCCTCGGGACTAGTCCCCGGCGGTACGCAGTATTTT.

This clonotype was found a few times. The V gene is TRBV6-1, the J gene TRBJ1-1; D unclear. The CDR3 totals 14 residues. Trimming pared 6 bases from V and 3 bases from J, leaving 14 bases between. Germline CDR1 reads MNHNS; CDR2 reads SASEGT. Written as DNA, the CDR3 is TGTGCCAGCAGCACGATGATGCAAGACACTGAAGCTTTCTTT. Its translation is CASSTMMQDTEAFF.

The CDR3 DNA follows: TGTGCCAGCCTACTAGCGGGAGGTTCATATGAGCAGTTCTTC. As protein: CASLLAGGSYEQFF. The chain couples TRBV2 to TRBJ2-1; 12 bases line up with TRBD2. Per the germline V gene, CDR1 is SNHLY and CDR2 is FYNNEI. CDR3 length equals 14 residues. V lost 8 bases, J lost 8 bases, and 7 bases stayed unmatched.

The chain joins TRBV7-2 to TRBJ2-7; D might be TRBD2 (6 bases). The V end lost 1 base, the J end lost 3 bases, and 10 bases lay between the germline ends. This CDR3 comprises 14 residues. Germline values: CDR1 SGHTA, CDR2 FQGNSA. DNA of the CDR3: TGTGCCAGCAGCTTAGTCGGCGGGGTCTACGAGCAGTACTTC. Translation gives CASSLVGGVYEQYF.

V gene TRBV7-2 combines with J gene TRBJ2-7; possible D gene TRBD2, 5 bases. Looked up from germline, CDR1 is SGHTA and CDR2 is FQGNSA. V shed 0 bases and J shed 3 bases, with 12 bases lying between them. The CDR3 loop spans 15 amino acids. The CDR3 loop is CASSLARGLVYEQYF. DNA for the CDR3: TGTGCCAGCAGCTTAGCAAGAGGACTTGTCTACGAGCAGTACTTC.

CDR3 region: CATQGESMNTEAFF. The CDR3 bases are TGTGCCACGCAGGGGGAGTCCATGAACACTGAAGCTTTCTTT. J is TRBJ1-1 and V is TRBV19, with 7 bases lining up with TRBD1. J lost 0 bases, V lost 10 bases, and 8 bases had no gene match. The germline V gene has CDR1 LNHDA and CDR2 SQIVND (reference sequence). The CDR3 is 14 residues long.

This clonotype was observed a single time. The chain is built from TRBV20-1 and TRBJ1-5; D remains ambiguous. The germline V and J ends were trimmed by 4 bases and 0 bases, with 7 bases remaining between them. This CDR3 is built from 13 residues. Germline CDR1 DFQATT, CDR2 SNEGSKA (reference sequence). DNA of the CDR3: TGCAGTGCTATCAGCCTTAGCAATCAGCCCCAGCATTTT. Translating it yields CSAISLSNQPQHF.

This sequence joins TRBV20-1 and TRBJ1-1; 7 nucleotides match TRBD1. CDR1 is DFQATT and CDR2 is SNEGSKA in the germline V gene (reference sequence). The CDR3 contains 12 residues. V was clipped by 7 bases and J by 6 bases; unmatched bases: 8. The chain's CDR3 is CSGPDRSAEAFF. CDR3 nucleotides: TGCAGTGGCCCGGACAGGAGCGCTGAAGCTTTCTTT.

The sample holds one count of this clonotype. A read error may explain this, as a much larger clone is one base away. This sequence joins TRBV6-1 and TRBJ2-7; D not resolved. The germline V gene encodes CDR1 MNHNS and CDR2 SASEGT. The CDR3 runs to 15 residues. The ends were cut back, 6 bases at V and 7 bases at J, with 22 bases in the middle. The CDR3 reads CASSPGSLGYNEQYF. CDR3 nucleotides: TGTGCCAGCAGCCCAGGCTCCTTGGGGTACAATGAGCAGTACTTC.

This clonotype was picked up a small number of times. The V gene is TRBV6-6, the J gene TRBJ1-1; D unclear. Trimming took 0 bases from V and 4 from J, leaving 6 bases between them. Per the germline V gene, CDR1 is MNHNY and CDR2 is SVGAGI (reference sequence). The CDR3 has 13 residues. CDR3 protein: CASSYSKVTEAFF. In nucleotides, the CDR3 is TGTGCCAGCAGTTACTCGAAGGTCACTGAAGCTTTCTTT.

This clonotype was counted ten times or more. The chain recombines TRBV20-1 with TRBJ2-1; D gene unclear. CDR3 length: 12 residues. Per germline, CDR1 DFQATT and CDR2 SNEGSKA (reference sequence). V shed 3 bases and J shed 4 bases, with 7 bases lying between them. The CDR3 reads CSARARYNEQFF. The CDR3 DNA reads TGCAGTGCTAGGGCTAGGTACAATGAGCAGTTCTTC.

With respect to this clonotype: A much larger clone sits a single nucleotide away, making a read error possible. The chain has TRBV12-3 or TRBV12-4 and TRBJ1-1; a weak D match, TRBD1 (5 bases). The CDR3 loop spans 14 amino acids. The CDR3 DNA is TGTGCCAGCAGTTTAGAAAGGGGACTGGCTGAAGCTCTCTTT. Protein sequence: CASSLERGLAEALF.

As to this clonotype: The junction and the germline gene differ at one end; a read error may be behind it. The chain joins TRBV7-2 to TRBJ1-1, with a weak D call TRBD1 (6 bases). This CDR3 contains 16 residues. Per germline, CDR1 SGHTA and CDR2 FQGNSA. Here the CDR3 DNA reads TGTGCCAGCAGCCAGGGGCCAGTTTCCATGAACACTGAAGCTCTCTTT. It encodes CASSQGPVSMNTEALF.

Only a few counts were recorded for this clonotype. The chain links TRBV6-1 to TRBJ1-1; D is undetermined. In germline, CDR1 is MNHNS, CDR2 SASEGT. The CDR3 length is 12 residues. V shed 2 bases and J shed 7 bases, with 8 bases lying between them. CDR3 sequence (DNA): TGTGCCAGCAGTGAATTCTCGTTTGAAGCTTTCTTT. It is translated as CASSEFSFEAFF.

This clonotype was seen a single time. A much larger clone differs from this one at a single base, so this may be a read error. The gene calls are TRBV20-1 and TRBJ2-5; D unresolved. CDR3 length equals 12 residues. CDR1 is DFQATT and CDR2 is SNEGSKA in the germline V gene (reference sequence). CDR3 protein: CSAAGRQVTQYF. In DNA, the CDR3 is TGCAGTGCCGCCGGCAGACAAGTGACCCAGTACTTC.

The chain employs TRBV10-3 and TRBJ2-3, with 8 bases matching TRBD1. There are 15 residues in the CDR3. J lost 0 bases, V lost 6 bases, and 5 bases had no gene match. The germline V gene encodes CDR1 ENHRY and CDR2 SYGVKD. The CDR3 loop is CAISRTGPSTDTQYF. CDR3 coding DNA: TGTGCCATCAGCCGGACAGGGCCCAGCACAGATACGCAGTATTTT.

V is TRBV6-2 or TRBV6-3 and J is TRBJ1-5, with D possibly TRBD1 on 5 matching bases. CDR3 length equals 12 residues. Germline values: CDR1 MNHEY, CDR2 SVGEGT. The CDR3: CAASDTNQPQHF. DNA for the CDR3: TGTGCAGCCTCGGACACCAATCAGCCCCAGCATTTT.